The rows below give T cell receptor beta chains drawn from one sample of a study of blood T cell repertoires in COVID-19. Assay: immunoSEQ multiplex PCR; the TCRdb copy retains only in-frame clones and omits some. Among under 200,000 clones listed, 70% to 90% were seen once. The sequenced sample was peripheral blood. Receptor source: a man between 35 and 55 years old with acute or convalescent COVID-19. Both conserved end residues are part of each CDR3. The D gene is left open where the match is weak. Expanded clones get a size class; other rows say once, few or many, or leave the size out.

TRBD2	NA	TRBV2	TRBJ2-7	TGTGCCAGCACCGGGGGGGGAGATCGGCAGTACTTC	CASTGGGDRQYF
TRBD1	NA	TRBV6-5	TRBJ1-5	TGTGCCAGCAGAAACGGGGACAGCGGGAATCAGCCCCAGCATTTT	CASRNGDSGNQPQHF
NA	NA	TRBV6-6	TRBJ1-2	TGTGCCACCGAAGGAGGTTATCGCTACACCTTC	CATEGGYRYTF
TRBD1	NA	TRBV6-4	TRBJ1-6	TGTGCCAGCAGAGAGGGGGCAACCTCACCCCTCCACTTT	CASREGATSPLHF
NA	NA	TRBV12-3/TRBV12-4	TRBJ1-1	TGTGCCAGCAGTTTCCCAGGGCTGAATGAAGCTTTCTTT	CASSFPGLNEAFF
TRBD1	NA	TRBV4-1	TRBJ2-3	TGCGCCAGCAGCCAAGATACAGGGGGCGCCCGGAAAGATACGCAGTATTTT	CASSQDTGGARKDTQYF
NA	once	TRBV9	TRBJ1-1	TGTGCCAGCAGCCCCAGGTTGTTGGGGGGTGAAGCTTTCTTT	CASSPRLLGGEAFF
NA	NA	TRBV7-8	TRBJ1-1	TGTGCCAGCAGCTTAGCTGTTCGGGACTCCGCTGAAGCTTTCTTT	CASSLAVRDSAEAFF
NA	NA	TRBV2	TRBJ1-1	TGTGCCAGCAGTGAAGGGAACAGGATTAACACTGAAGCTTTCTTT	CASSEGNRINTEAFF
TRBD1	few	TRBV5-6	TRBJ2-1	TGTGCCAGCAGCACCGCGAAGGACAGGGTTTACAATGAGCAGTTCTTC	CASSTAKDRVYNEQFF
NA	NA	TRBV30	TRBJ2-3	TGTGCCTCACCGGGCCGAGCGGGAGATACGCAGTATTTT	CASPGRAGDTQYF
NA	NA	TRBV4-3	TRBJ1-6	TGCGCCAGCAGCTTCGACCGGACAAATAATTCACCCCTCCACTTT	CASSFDRTNNSPLHF